This T cell receptor beta chain is drawn from a study of OX40 agonist ivuxolimab in advanced cancers. Study-level background: Ivuxolimab, which targeted the costimulatory receptor OX40 (CD134), was an agonistic, fully human IgG2 monoclonal antibody. Intravenous ivuxolimab was administered to patients every 2 weeks at six dose levels: 0.01, 0.1, 0.3, 1.5, 3 and 10 mg/kg. Among the approximately 50 dose-escalation patients, about 19 had hepatocellular carcinoma, approximately 15 melanoma, 9 renal cell carcinoma and 9 head and neck cancer. Prior anti-PD-1, anti-PD-L1 or anti-CTLA-4 therapy was permitted, and 35% to 40% of dose-escalation patients had received checkpoint inhibitors. The paper describes the monotherapy dose-escalation part (N of about 47 patients) of the phase I trial of ivuxolimab. The purpose of peripheral TCRbeta sequencing was to test whether ivuxolimab changed TCR sequence diversity and led to clonal T-cell expansion. In the dose-escalation cohort, 65% to 85% of patients were male, and the mean age was approximately 60 years with a range of about 23 to 79. Three dose-escalation patients achieved partial responses, one with hepatocellular carcinoma and two with cutaneous melanoma.

As encoded in the germline V gene, CDR1 is SGHDT while CDR2 is YYEEEE. Trimming accounts for 4 bases at V and 0 bases at J, while the number of junction bases matched to no gene is 6. CDR3 length: 16 amino acids, cysteine to phenylalanine. Only the CDR3 region is kept as DNA, spanning 48 bases read in frame from base 1. A word on this clone: It lacks a known antigen. No clone much larger than this one lies a single base away; base qualities are absent.

To sequence the TCRbeta CDR3 region, genomic DNA was isolated from the sorted cells. The immunoSEQ Assay was used to sequence the TCRbeta CDR3 regions. In TCRdb, the immuneACCESS table is reduced to in-frame sequences with V and J assigned. These tables do not hold every clone; where another copy was compared, an unresolved V gene accounts for under half, and the others remain unexplained. This sample lists 62,000 or so clones; about 89% were detected once. The top ten hold 2% to 2.5% of the sample. The trial excluded patients who had a history of autoimmune disease or were on systemic immunosuppression. Peripheral blood for TCR sequencing was collected from all dose cohorts at baseline, on cycle 4 day 1, and on cycle 7 day 1. Samples came from an open-label, multicenter, first-in-human phase I dose-escalation trial of ivuxolimab. Adults with locally advanced or metastatic melanoma, renal cell carcinoma, hepatocellular carcinoma or head and neck squamous cell carcinoma were enrolled in the trial. Before TCR sequencing, CD4+ and CD8+ T cells were separately sorted from peripheral blood.

What the authors observed across the whole study: After ivuxolimab, more expanded clones were found on average in CD8+ T cells than in CD4+ T cells. Low levels of normalized T-cell clonal expansion were also seen in some nonresponding patients. At doses of 0.1 to 3.0 mg/kg, clonal expansion of both CD4+ and CD8+ T cells in blood was seen between baseline and week 6. In the 0.1-3.0 mg/kg groups, partial responders had among the lowest normalized peripheral clonal expansion, particularly in CD8+ T cells. Antigen specificity was not determined for the clonally expanded peripheral T cells.

The rearranged chain carries TRBV5-6 and TRBJ2-7, with TRBD2 matching 11 junction bases. The source was CD4+ or CD8+ T cells sorted from blood, collected in a trial of the OX40 agonist ivuxolimab. The sequence was obtained from an adult with an advanced solid tumor such as melanoma, head and neck, liver or kidney cancer. In nucleotide form, the sequence is TGTGCCAGCAGCGGGACTAGCGGCTATAGCTCCTACGAGCAGTACTTC. Its protein reads: CASSGTSGYSSYEQYF.